This TCR beta chain was observed in a study of blood T cells in healthy people across ages. General study findings and limits: Diversity was higher, and naive CD4+ cells more numerous, in long-lived donors than in aged donors.

A second PCR, run for about 6 to 11 cycles, used a sample-barcoded 5' primer plus a J-beta primer mix. Via MiXCR, TCRdb re-called the 5' RACE reads, giving one row per CDR3 protein. The sample has fewer than 700,000 distinct CDR3 sequences; under 55% are singletons. Trimming left V 0 bases short and J 8 bases short, with 20 bases between. This CDR3 has 17 residues. Looked up from germline, CDR1 is LGHNA and CDR2 is YSLEER. As concerns this clonotype: Antigen: not known.

It was ten milliliters of peripheral blood that were drawn from each donor. This rearrangement joins TRBV4-3 to TRBJ2-1; TRBD1 might be the D (6 bases). The sequenced material came from blood. The receptor was isolated from a man at least 80 years old in good health. CDR3 loop: CASSQEGYWGLVDEQFF. Here the CDR3 DNA reads TGCGCCAGCAGCCAAGAGGGGTACTGGGGGCTGGTGGATGAGCAGTTCTTC.